Here is one T cell receptor (beta chain) with its context. Its specificity is unknown. This entry comes from a study of cytomegalovirus exposure and HLA in healthy donors. Study-wide findings and caveats: The likely explanation for a cluster of highly shared sequence variants was sequencing artifact. Reported performance of the classifier showed diagnosis of cytomegalovirus status with high specificity and sensitivity.

Primers for the PCR totalled 60 Vbeta and 13 Jbeta. Clones were sequenced by immunoSEQ multiplex PCR, and TCRdb holds only the in-frame ones, with some missing. The sample includes about 72,000 clones. The TCR originated in a middle-aged man in good health and CMV-seronegative. Material for sequencing was PBMCs.

The CDR3 sequence: CASSLTLEAFF. The DNA of the CDR3 is TGTGCCAGCAGCTTAACTCTTGAAGCTTTCTTT. The chain combines TRBV7-9 with TRBJ1-1; D unresolved. V lost 2 bases, J lost 7 bases, and 5 bases lay in between. The CDR3 runs to 11 residues. The germline V gene has CDR1 SEHNR and CDR2 FQNEAQ (reference sequence).